This T cell receptor beta chain comes out of a study of T cell changes during pregnancy in multiple sclerosis. Some clones are missing from TCRdb's copy, which holds only in-frame ones; the method was immunoSEQ multiplex PCR. Altogether fewer than 50,000 clones are present, 94% being singletons, with the ten largest covering roughly 8.1%. This CDR3 contains 15 residues. The J segment lost 1 base and the V segment lost 1 base, leaving 2 bases of the junction unmatched. CDR1 and CDR2 (germline): MDHEN, SYDVKM. The source material was CD8+ T cells from peripheral blood mononuclear cells, sampled in the third trimester of pregnancy. The receptor was isolated from a female donor with multiple sclerosis, enrolled in a pregnancy study. The chain couples TRBV28 to TRBJ2-3; 7 positions match TRBD2. This chain's CDR3 is CASSLFAGGTDTQYF. The CDR3 coding sequence is TGTGCCAGCAGTTTATTTGCGGGGGGCACAGATACGCAGTATTTT.